A single TCR beta chain is shown here with its context. Source study methods: Amplification with reference gene primers provided the estimates of nucleated cell counts. Data came from immunoSEQ multiplex PCR; TCRdb stores just in-frame clones and leaves some out. That table gives V, J and clone size, and the DNA gave D and trimming. The repertoire holds over 250,000 clones, with roughly 88% as singletons. The data belong to a study of blood T cell repertoires in COVID-19. About the research overall: Italy, Spain and the United States were the sources of the convalescent and acute COVID-19 samples. T cells, B-cell-depleted T cells, or PBMCs supplied cDNA or gDNA.

CDR3 length equals 11 residues. The germline gives CDR1 MNHEY, CDR2 SVGAGI. With 11 bases removed from V and 7 bases from J, the gap between germline ends came to 13 bases. The gene calls are TRBV6-5 and TRBJ2-3, with D unclear. Input material: peripheral blood. This clonotype was obtained from a woman aged 25 to 39 with acute or convalescent COVID-19. CDR3 DNA: TGTGCCGTCCTGGGCAAAAATACGCAGTATTTT. It specifies CAVLGKNTQYF.